These T cell receptor beta chains were read from a single sample in a study of T cells in Graves' hyperthyroidism and ophthalmopathy. TCRdb called the multiplex PCR reads again in MiXCR, with one record for every CDR3 protein. The sample contains approximately 590,000 distinct CDR3 sequences, 15% to 18% of which appear only once. The sequenced sample was blood. These receptors came from a woman aged 25 to 39 with Graves' hyperthyroidism. CDR3s include the opening cysteine and the closing phenylalanine or tryptophan. Each record gives: J gene, V gene, D gene, clone size, CDR3 protein, CDR3 DNA. A D gene is named only where the DNA matches it firmly. Clone size is shown for a subset of rows, as once, few, many or a class of expanded clone.

J: TRBJ1-1
V: TRBV5-1
D: NA
size: many
CDR3: CASSYGTSTEAFF
DNA: TGCGCCAGCAGCTACGGGACGTCCACTGAAGCTTTCTTT

J: TRBJ2-1
V: TRBV6-1
D: TRBD1
size: many
CDR3: CASRQGFRNNEQFF
DNA: TGTGCCAGCAGACAGGGGTTCAGGAACAATGAGCAGTTCTTC

J: TRBJ2-1
V: TRBV29-1
D: NA
size: many
CDR3: CSVELAEQFF
DNA: TGCAGCGTTGAACTAGCGGAGCAGTTCTTC

J: TRBJ2-1
V: TRBV11-3
D: NA
size: few
CDR3: CASSLGPLGPEQFF
DNA: TGTGCCAGCAGCTTAGGCCCCCTTGGGCCTGAGCAGTTCTTC

J: TRBJ1-5
V: TRBV27
D: NA
size: many
CDR3: CASSPWGPQGNQPQHF
DNA: TGTGCCAGCAGCCCTTGGGGACCCCAGGGGAATCAGCCCCAGCATTTT

J: TRBJ1-5
V: TRBV7-9
D: NA
size: few
CDR3: CASSGSGYSNQPQHF
DNA: TGTGCCAGCAGCGGGTCGGGGTATAGCAATCAGCCCCAGCATTTT

J: TRBJ2-7
V: TRBV4-2
D: TRBD1
size: few
CDR3: CASSQEGGTGGYEQYF
DNA: TGTGCCAGCAGCCAAGAAGGGGGGACAGGGGGATACGAGCAGTACTTC

J: TRBJ2-5
V: TRBV7-2
D: TRBD2
size: many
CDR3: CASSSLITSGRGETQYF
DNA: TGTGCCAGCAGCTCACTCATTACTAGCGGGAGAGGAGAGACCCAGTACTTC

J: TRBJ2-7
V: TRBV7-3
D: NA
size: many
CDR3: CASSHPWRYEQYF
DNA: TGTGCCAGCAGCCACCCCTGGCGCTACGAGCAGTACTTC

J: TRBJ2-2
V: TRBV7-3
D: NA
size: NA
CDR3: CASSLYGGGNTGELFF
DNA: TGTGCCAGCAGCTTATACGGGGGAGGGAACACCGGGGAGCTGTTTTTT

J: TRBJ2-7
V: TRBV11-2
D: NA
size: NA
CDR3: CASSTRVYEQYF
DNA: TGTGCCAGCAGCACCAGGGTTTACGAGCAGTACTTC

J: TRBJ2-3
V: TRBV13
D: TRBD2
size: many
CDR3: CASSTRLAEANTQYF
DNA: TGTGCCAGCAGCACCCGACTAGCAGAAGCAAATACGCAGTATTTT

J: TRBJ2-6
V: TRBV7-3
D: TRBD2
size: NA
CDR3: CASSLMGGSSGANVLTF
DNA: TGTGCCAGCAGCTTAATGGGGGGGAGCTCTGGGGCCAACGTCCTGACTTTC

J: TRBJ2-7
V: TRBV10-3
D: TRBD1
size: many
CDR3: CAISEFTGGREQYF
DNA: TGTGCCATCAGTGAGTTCACAGGGGGGAGGGAGCAGTACTTC

J: TRBJ2-2
V: TRBV18
D: NA
size: many
CDR3: CASSPPSTGELFF
DNA: TGTGCCAGCTCACCACCGAGCACCGGGGAGCTGTTTTTT

J: TRBJ2-1
V: TRBV11-2
D: NA
size: many
CDR3: CASSRVSGISSYNEQFF
DNA: TGTGCCAGCAGCCGAGTCTCCGGGATCTCCAGTTACAATGAGCAGTTCTTC

J: TRBJ2-1
V: TRBV12-3/TRBV12-4
D: NA
size: many
CDR3: CASSPSGPSSYNEQFF
DNA: TGTGCCAGCTCACCCAGTGGGCCAAGCTCCTACAATGAGCAGTTCTTC

J: TRBJ2-1
V: TRBV30
D: TRBD2
size: many
CDR3: CAWRTSDYNEQFF
DNA: TGTGCCTGGAGAACTAGCGACTACAATGAGCAGTTCTTC

J: TRBJ1-1
V: TRBV11-3
D: NA
size: NA
CDR3: CASSIRGQNTEAFF
DNA: TGTGCCAGCAGCATCCGGGGCCAGAACACTGAAGCTTTCTTT

J: TRBJ2-2
V: TRBV6-6
D: TRBD1
size: few
CDR3: CASSYRARDRGPGELFF
DNA: TGTGCCAGCAGTTACAGGGCCCGGGACAGGGGGCCCGGGGAGCTGTTTTTT

J: TRBJ1-1
V: TRBV28
D: NA
size: NA
CDR3: CAIAEGDTEAFF
DNA: TGTGCCATAGCAGAGGGGGACACTGAAGCTTTCTTT

J: TRBJ2-1
V: TRBV19
D: NA
size: few
CDR3: CASSGRPLNNEQFF
DNA: TGTGCCAGTAGTGGCAGGCCCTTAAACAATGAGCAGTTCTTC

J: TRBJ2-7
V: TRBV6-1
D: TRBD2
size: many
CDR3: CASSPWRETLYEQYF
DNA: TGTGCCAGCAGTCCGTGGCGGGAGACCCTCTACGAGCAGTACTTC

J: TRBJ2-1
V: TRBV11-2
D: TRBD2
size: NA
CDR3: CASSLEPDGTTYNEQFF
DNA: TGTGCCAGCAGCTTAGAACCCGACGGGACTACCTACAATGAGCAGTTCTTC

J: TRBJ2-1
V: TRBV12-3/TRBV12-4
D: TRBD2
size: many
CDR3: CASSRGLAGFNEQFF
DNA: TGTGCCAGCAGTCGGGGACTAGCGGGGTTCAATGAGCAGTTCTTC

J: TRBJ2-7
V: TRBV28
D: NA
size: many
CDR3: CASSYSRVSYEQYF
DNA: TGTGCCAGCAGTTATTCGAGGGTCTCCTACGAGCAGTACTTC

J: TRBJ2-1
V: TRBV7-8
D: NA
size: many
CDR3: CASSLVVGGASRNEQFF
DNA: TGTGCCAGCAGCTTAGTTGTAGGGGGAGCCTCCCGCAATGAGCAGTTCTTC

J: TRBJ2-7
V: TRBV7-9
D: TRBD1
size: many
CDR3: CASSLRVGTASYEQYF
DNA: TGTGCCAGCAGCTTACGGGTGGGGACAGCATCCTACGAGCAGTACTTC

J: TRBJ2-7
V: TRBV30
D: NA
size: many
CDR3: CAWTTPAGSPAYF
DNA: TGTGCCTGGACAACCCCGGCGGGCTCTCCGGCGTACTTC

J: TRBJ1-1
V: TRBV30
D: TRBD1
size: many
CDR3: CAWTDRGKPEAFF
DNA: TGTGCCTGGACGGACAGGGGTAAGCCTGAAGCTTTCTTT

J: TRBJ2-3
V: TRBV7-3
D: NA
size: NA
CDR3: CASSSRGTSDTQYF
DNA: TGTGCCAGCAGCAGTCGGGGGACCTCAGATACGCAGTATTTT

J: TRBJ1-6
V: TRBV7-9
D: NA
size: few
CDR3: CASSSNGNSPLHF
DNA: TGTGCCAGCAGCTCGAACGGAAATTCACCCCTCCACTTT

J: TRBJ2-3
V: TRBV20-1
D: TRBD1
size: few
CDR3: CSANQGTEDTDTQYF
DNA: TGCAGTGCTAACCAAGGGACAGAGGACACAGATACGCAGTATTTT

J: TRBJ1-3
V: TRBV3-1
D: NA
size: many
CDR3: CASSQGREGNTIYF
DNA: TGTGCCAGCAGCCAAGGCAGGGAGGGAAACACCATATATTTT

J: TRBJ2-1
V: TRBV7-2
D: TRBD2
size: NA
CDR3: CASSSRTSGSNEQFF
DNA: TGTGCCAGCAGCTCCCGGACTAGCGGGAGTAATGAGCAGTTCTTC

J: TRBJ2-7
V: TRBV7-9
D: NA
size: many
CDR3: CASSLVQVPYEQYF
DNA: TGTGCCAGCAGCTTAGTGCAGGTCCCCTACGAGCAGTACTTC

J: TRBJ1-1
V: TRBV27
D: NA
size: many
CDR3: CASTGSANTEAFF
DNA: TGTGCCAGCACTGGTTCAGCGAACACTGAAGCTTTCTTT

J: TRBJ2-1
V: TRBV28
D: TRBD1
size: many
CDR3: CASSLCKRQGPLYNEQFF
DNA: TGTGCCAGCAGTTTATGCAAACGACAGGGACCATTATACAATGAGCAGTTCTTC

J: TRBJ2-3
V: TRBV27
D: TRBD2
size: many
CDR3: CASSFRASGTGHTDTQYF
DNA: TGTGCCAGCAGTTTCAGGGCTAGCGGGACTGGTCACACAGATACGCAGTATTTT

J: TRBJ2-1
V: TRBV7-6
D: TRBD2
size: NA
CDR3: CASSILAGVLNEQFF
DNA: TGTGCCAGCAGTATACTAGCGGGAGTTCTGAATGAGCAGTTCTTC

J: TRBJ2-5
V: TRBV28
D: NA
size: many
CDR3: CASSRLRNRDRKETQYF
DNA: TGTGCCAGCAGCCGATTAAGGAACCGGGACCGAAAAGAGACCCAGTACTTC

J: TRBJ2-1
V: TRBV7-3
D: TRBD2
size: many
CDR3: CASSSRLAGVNEQFF
DNA: TGTGCCAGCAGCTCCCGACTAGCGGGAGTCAATGAGCAGTTCTTC

J: TRBJ2-1
V: TRBV20-1
D: NA
size: many
CDR3: CSAEGTYNEQFF
DNA: TGCAGTGCTGAGGGCACCTACAATGAGCAGTTCTTC

J: TRBJ1-1
V: TRBV19
D: NA
size: NA
CDR3: CASAFAGSDAFF
DNA: TGTGCCAGCGCCTTCGCGGGATCGGATGCTTTCTTT

J: TRBJ2-1
V: TRBV7-9
D: TRBD1
size: many
CDR3: CASSRQGRPNEQFF
DNA: TGTGCCAGCAGCCGACAGGGGAGGCCCAATGAGCAGTTCTTC

J: TRBJ2-3
V: TRBV6-1
D: NA
size: many
CDR3: CASPETRRTSTDTQYF
DNA: TGTGCCAGCCCCGAGACAAGGAGAACTAGCACAGATACGCAGTATTTT